Below are 26 T cell receptor beta chains sequenced from a single sample in a study of T cell clonality in common variable immunodeficiency. Assay: immunoSEQ multiplex PCR; the TCRdb copy retains only in-frame clones and omits some. The sample has about 47,000 clones, none seen only once. The sample consisted of peripheral blood mononuclear cells. These receptors originate from a person between 18 and 75 years old in good health.

This clone was detected ten times or more. The CDR3 end falls 3 residues outside the read, so it is completed with the germline J gene. The chain uses TRBV28 and TRBJ2-1, with TRBD2 matching over 8 bases. The trim removed 3 bases at V and 8 bases at J, leaving 9 bases unmatched. Germline V gene sequence: CDR1 MDHEN, CDR2 SYDVKM. This CDR3 has 15 amino acids. CDR3 DNA, as far as it was read: TGTGCCAGCAGTTTTTTCGGGACTAGTCTTCATGAG. Its protein product is CASSFFGTSLHE. The entire CDR3 reads CASSFFGTSLHEQFF.

In its sample, this clone was seen many times. Read coverage stops 3 residues before the CDR3 terminus; the germline J gene supplies the remainder. This chain joins TRBV11-2 and TRBJ2-7, with D possibly TRBD2 on 7 matching bases. Germline CDR1 and CDR2: SGHAT and FQNNGV. The V end lost 3 bases, the J end lost 2 bases, and 14 bases lay between the germline ends. The CDR3 is 15 residues long. CDR3 sequence reads: CASSLGGLAAYEQYF. Incomplete CDR3 DNA: TGTGCCAGCAGCTTGGGGGGGCTAGCGGCCTACGAG.

At least ten counts were recorded for this clone. From the germline J gene comes the end of the CDR3, since the read stops 3 residues before it. The gene calls are TRBV7-9 and TRBJ2-2; no clear D. CDR3 size: 15 residues. Germline V gene sequence: CDR1 SEHNR, CDR2 FQNEAQ (reference sequence). Trimming took off 1 base at V and 1 base at J, with 7 bases between the two ends. The CDR3 loop is CASSLGLLNTGELFF. The part of the CDR3 DNA that was read is TGTGCCAGCAGCTTAGGACTCTTGAACACCGGGGAG.

This clone was counted at least ten times. The CDR3 loop is CASSLAGPGELFF. The sequenced CDR3 bases are TGTGCCAGCAGCTTGGCTGGGCCCGGGGAG. The chain recombines TRBV5-6 with TRBJ2-2; D is ambiguous. Read sequence stops 3 residues before the CDR3 end, and the germline J gene provides the missing end. Between the trimmed V and J ends, which lost 0 bases and 6 bases, there was a span of 6 bases. The CDR3 is 13 amino acids. Germline CDR1 SGHDT, CDR2 YYEEEE. The whole variable domain, remainder taken from reference TRBV5-6 and TRBJ2-2, is DAGVTQSPTHLIKTRGQQVTLRCSPKSGHDTVSWYQQALGQGPQFIFQYYEEEERQRGNFPDRFSGHQFPNYSSELNVNALLLGDSALYLCASSLAGPGELFFGEGSRLTVL.

This clone was found many times. The read halts 3 residues ahead of the CDR3 end, with the missing end drawn from the germline J gene. The chain carries TRBV20-1 and TRBJ2-7; TRBD2 aligns across 13 bases. Germline V lookup: CDR1 DFQATT, CDR2 SNEGSKA (reference sequence). The CDR3 spans 17 residues. J gave up 0 bases and V 7 bases, and 12 bases lay outside the gene matches. The sequenced CDR3 bases are TGCAGTGTCTACAGGCCGGGACTAGCGGGGAACTCCTACGAG. It is translated as CSVYRPGLAGNSYE. The complete CDR3 sequence is CSVYRPGLAGNSYEQYF.

This clone has ten or more counts. The read gets to within 3 residues of the CDR3 end, and the germline J gene fills in the rest. The chain recombines TRBV12-3 or TRBV12-4 with TRBJ2-1; the match to TRBD2 covers 11 bases. The CDR3 runs 15 residues. J was trimmed by 7 bases and V by 3 bases; bases with no gene match: 5. The covered CDR3 bases are TGTGCCAGCAGTTTCCTAGCGGGGGGACGGAATGAG. Its translation: CASSFLAGGRNE. In full, the CDR3 is CASSFLAGGRNEQFF.

This clone showed up many times. The CDR3 goes on 3 residues after the read ends, and that part is filled in from the germline J gene. The rearrangement joins TRBV2 to TRBJ2-5, with D unclear. Trimming pared 10 bases from V and 3 bases from J, leaving 12 bases between. This CDR3 comprises 12 residues. CDR1 is SNHLY, CDR2 FYNNEI, per germline. The CDR3 protein is CATGAVKETQYF. The sequenced CDR3 bases are TGTGCCACGGGTGCCGTAAAAGAGACC.

In its sample, this clone was seen many times. The read ends 3 residues early relative to the CDR3; the germline J gene fills the gap. This chain uses TRBV7-9 with TRBJ2-7, with 8 bases that match TRBD1. CDR1 is SEHNR, CDR2 FQNEAQ, per germline (reference sequence). Trimming at V came to 5 bases and at J to 5 bases, leaving 8 bases not matched to a gene. The length of the CDR3 is 14 residues. This chain's CDR3 is CASSKTGAPDEQYF. The CDR3 DNA, read in part, is TGTGCCAGCAGCAAGACAGGGGCCCCCGACGAG.

This clone occurred many times. The read falls 3 residues short of the CDR3 end, and the missing part is taken from the germline J gene. J is TRBJ1-5 and V is TRBV19; D is undetermined. V lost 7 bases, J lost 5 bases, and 12 bases lay in between. The CDR3 runs 13 residues. Germline lookup yields CDR1 LNHDA and CDR2 SQIVND (reference sequence). CDR3 bases read: TGTGCCAGTACCATTACGGCGGATCAGCCC. Translated: CASTITADQP. The whole CDR3 region reads CASTITADQPQHF.

Many counts were recorded for this clone. The CDR3 end is not reached by the read, which stops 3 residues before it; the germline J gene fills it in. The rearrangement joins TRBV20-1 to TRBJ2-7; D ambiguous. The V gene lost 6 bases and the J gene lost 2 bases, with 11 bases spanning the gap. The CDR3 totals 12 residues. Germline V CDR1 and CDR2: DFQATT, SNEGSKA (reference sequence). The CDR3 DNA, read in part, is TGCAGTGCCTCAGTTAATCCCTACGAG. Amino acids: CSASVNPYE. The whole CDR3 protein reads CSASVNPYEQYF.

This clone was seen repeatedly, ten times or more. The read ends 3 residues shy of where the CDR3 ends; the end is completed using the germline J gene. The chain uses TRBV20-1 and TRBJ2-1; D call uncertain. The V end was cut by 1 base, the J end by 3 bases, with 16 bases between. The CDR3 loop spans 16 amino acids. Per germline, CDR1 DFQATT and CDR2 SNEGSKA (reference sequence). The CDR3 is CSARVPRRPIYNEQFF. The covered CDR3 bases are TGCAGTGCTAGAGTCCCCCGGCGGCCGATCTACAATGAG.

Many counts were recorded for this clone. Read sequence stops 3 residues before the CDR3 end, and the germline J gene provides the missing end. The rearrangement links TRBV6-1 to TRBJ1-5, with D maybe TRBD1 (5 bases). The germline gives CDR1 MNHNS, CDR2 SASEGT. The length of the CDR3 is 14 residues. The germline V and J ends were trimmed by 2 bases and 6 bases, with 11 bases remaining between them. CDR3 bases read: TGTGCCAGCAGTGAATTAGTGGGGGGTCAGCCC. It specifies CASSELVGGQP. The full-length CDR3 reads as CASSELVGGQPQHF.

There are many counts of this clone. The CDR3 end falls 3 residues outside the read, so it is completed with the germline J gene. This sequence joins TRBV5-1 and TRBJ1-3, with a weak D call TRBD1 (6 bases). V shed 3 bases and J shed 0 bases, with 13 bases lying between them. Germline-derived CDR1 and CDR2 are SGHRS and YFSETQ. CDR3 length: 16 residues. CDR3 amino acids: CASSWGGQSSGNTIYF. CDR3 DNA, as far as it was read: TGCGCCAGCAGCTGGGGAGGACAGAGCTCTGGAAACACC.

This clone was picked up many times. The read ends 3 residues early relative to the CDR3; the germline J gene fills the gap. V and J are TRBV27 and TRBJ2-2; TRBD1 agrees at 11 bases. After removal of 6 bases from V and 4 bases from J, the junction contained 7 bases not matched to a gene. Germline lookup yields CDR1 MNHEY and CDR2 SMNVEV (reference sequence). CDR3 length: 16 residues. CDR3 loop: CASRVDRGQFTGELFF. CDR3 bases read: TGTGCCAGCAGGGTGGACAGGGGGCAATTCACCGGGGAG.

This clone was seen repeatedly, ten times or more. The read gets to within 3 residues of the CDR3 end, and the germline J gene fills in the rest. The chain combines TRBV5-1 with TRBJ2-2, with D tentatively TRBD2 (6 bases). There are 16 residues in the CDR3. Germline CDR1 reads SGHRS; CDR2 reads YFSETQ. V dropped 4 bases and J dropped 2 bases, with 15 bases sitting between them. The CDR3 DNA, read in part, is TGCGCCAGCAGCATGTCGGGACTTGCAAACACCGGGGAG. It yields the protein CASSMSGLANTGE. The CDR3, in full, reads CASSMSGLANTGELFF.

This clone was seen many times. The sequenced fragment ends 3 residues before the CDR3 boundary, so the rest is inferred from the germline J gene. The V and J genes are TRBV4-2 and TRBJ2-5, with a tentative D call TRBD2 (5 bases). Germline values: CDR1 LGHNA, CDR2 YNFKEQ. Trimming stripped 0 bases from V and 1 base from J, with 18 bases between. The CDR3 spans 18 residues. The CDR3 bases that were read are TGTGCCAGCAGCCAAGACCGCCTGACTACCACCGTCCAAGAGACC. Translating gives CASSQDRLTTTVQET. The whole CDR3 reads CASSQDRLTTTVQETQYF.

This clone showed up many times. The part of the CDR3 DNA that was read is TGCGCCAGCAGCCAAGACCCGACAGGGGAGAGTTCACCC. Protein: CASSQDPTGESSP. The complete CDR3 protein is CASSQDPTGESSPLHF. The gene calls are TRBV4-1 and TRBJ1-6, with 8 bases identical to TRBD1. Sequencing ends 3 residues short of the CDR3 end; the germline J gene provides the rest. This CDR3 has 16 amino acids. CDR1 is MGHRA and CDR2 is YSYEKL in the germline V gene. Trimming at V came to 0 bases and at J to 9 bases, leaving 7 bases not matched to a gene.

This clone was seen many times. The read ends 3 residues before the CDR3 terminus; that terminus is restored from the germline J gene. The V call is TRBV20-1, the J call TRBJ2-7; no reliable D call. The V end lost 1 base, the J end lost 1 base, and 8 bases lay between the germline ends. The CDR3 totals 13 residues. Germline assignment: CDR1 DFQATT and CDR2 SNEGSKA (reference sequence). The part of the CDR3 DNA that was read is TGCAGTGCTAGAGTTAAGCTTTCCTACGAG. As protein: CSARVKLSYE. From start to end, the CDR3 is CSARVKLSYEQYF.

The sample holds many counts of this clone. The read is 3 residues too short to cover the CDR3 end, so that end is filled in from the germline J gene. This chain uses TRBV6-2 or TRBV6-3 with TRBJ2-3; TRBD2 aligns across 9 bases. There are 15 residues in the CDR3. J was trimmed by 2 bases and V by 4 bases; bases with no gene match: 4. CDR1 MNHEY and CDR2 SVGEGT come from the germline V gene. Partial CDR3 DNA: TGTGCCAGCAGTTCGAGCGGGGGGTACACAGATACG. Translation: CASSSSGGYTDT. In full, the CDR3 is CASSSSGGYTDTQYF.

Ten or more counts support this clone. With the read ending 3 residues before the CDR3 end, the germline J gene is used to fill in that end. V usage is TRBV15 and J usage is TRBJ1-2; tentative D call: TRBD1 (5 bases). V lost 9 bases and J lost 6, with 23 bases in between. The CDR3 contains 15 residues. CDR1 and CDR2 from the germline V gene are LNHNV and YYDKDF (reference sequence). CDR3 sequence reads: CATSYRALGGDGYTF. CDR3 DNA, as far as it was read: TGTGCCACTTCATACCGGGCCCTCGGGGGGGATGGC.

Concerning this clone: The sequence runs out 3 residues before the end of the CDR3; the remainder is reconstructed from the germline J gene. V is TRBV19 and J is TRBJ1-2, with TRBD1 matching over 10 bases. The length of the CDR3 is 14 residues. Germline V gene lookup returns CDR1 LNHDA and CDR2 SQIVND (reference sequence). The CDR3 sequence: CASKGQGESYDYTF. The CDR3 bases that were read are TGTGCCAGTAAAGGACAGGGGGAATCCTACGAC.

Of note for this clone: From the germline J gene comes the end of the CDR3, since the read stops 3 residues before it. The chain is built from TRBV6-1 and TRBJ1-1, with D unclear. Germline loops: CDR1 MNHNS, CDR2 SASEGT. The CDR3 loop spans 13 amino acids. Trimming pared 4 bases from V and 4 bases from J, leaving 10 bases between. The CDR3 loop is CASSVAGGTEAFF. The DNA read from the CDR3 is TGTGCCAGCAGTGTTGCGGGTGGCACTGAA.

This clone has a count of ten or more. The read terminates 3 residues ahead of where the CDR3 ends, so the germline J gene completes it. The V gene is TRBV30, the J gene TRBJ1-3, with D perhaps TRBD1 (5 bases). Trimming left V 7 bases short and J 8 bases short, with 21 bases between. Germline CDR1 and CDR2: GTSNPN and SVGIG (reference sequence). The CDR3 length is 14 residues. The sequenced part of the CDR3 DNA is TGTGCCTCAAAGCGCGGGGCTGGTATAGACACC. Protein: CASKRGAGIDT. The CDR3, in full, reads CASKRGAGIDTIYF.

Ten or more counts support this clone. The read ends 3 residues shy of where the CDR3 ends; the end is completed using the germline J gene. V usage is TRBV4-1 and J usage is TRBJ1-4; a weak D match, TRBD1 (5 bases). This CDR3 is built from 14 residues. V was clipped by 5 bases and J by 10 bases, with 17 bases between them. Germline values: CDR1 MGHRA, CDR2 YSYEKL. The CDR3 region is CASSFGTASGKLFF. CDR3 bases read: TGCGCCAGCAGCTTCGGGACGGCTAGCGGAAAA.

This clone was seen at least ten times. The CDR3 end lies 3 residues beyond the end of the read and is filled in from the germline J gene. The rearrangement joins TRBV28 to TRBJ2-3; 9 positions agree with TRBD2. Trimming removed 2 bases from V and 4 bases from J; junction bases left unmatched: 4. The V gene's germline CDR1 is MDHEN and CDR2 SYDVKM. CDR3 length: 15 residues. The sequenced CDR3 bases are TGTGCCAGCAGTTTACGCGGGAGGGTGCCAGATACG. Translating it yields CASSLRGRVPDT. The full-length CDR3 reads as CASSLRGRVPDTQYF.

This clone has ten or more counts. The read finishes 3 residues shy of the CDR3 end, and the germline J gene is used to complete it. This chain links TRBV28 with TRBJ2-1; possible D gene TRBD1, 6 bases. Germline CDR1 is MDHEN and CDR2 is SYDVKM. The CDR3 runs to 13 residues. Trimming removed 5 bases at V and 8 bases at J, with 13 bases between. Incomplete CDR3 DNA: TGTGCCAGCAGTCCGACGACAGGAGATGAG. This encodes CASSPTTGDE. The whole CDR3 sequence is CASSPTTGDEQFF.